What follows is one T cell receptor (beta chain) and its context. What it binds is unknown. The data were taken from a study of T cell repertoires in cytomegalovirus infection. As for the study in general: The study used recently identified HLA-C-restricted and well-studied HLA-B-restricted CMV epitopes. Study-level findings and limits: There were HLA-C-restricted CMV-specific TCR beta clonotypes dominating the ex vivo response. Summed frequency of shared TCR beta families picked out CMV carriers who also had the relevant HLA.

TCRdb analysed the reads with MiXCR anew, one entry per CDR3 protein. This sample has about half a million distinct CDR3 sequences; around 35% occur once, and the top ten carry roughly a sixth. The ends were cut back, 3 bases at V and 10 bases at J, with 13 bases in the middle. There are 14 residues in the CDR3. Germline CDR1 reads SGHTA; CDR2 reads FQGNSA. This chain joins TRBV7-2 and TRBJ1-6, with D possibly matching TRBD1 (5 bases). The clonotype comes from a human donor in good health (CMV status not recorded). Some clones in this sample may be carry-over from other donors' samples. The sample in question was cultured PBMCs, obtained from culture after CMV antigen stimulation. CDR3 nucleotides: TGTGCCAGCAGCTTCGCAGGGAAGGGATCACCCCTCCACTTT. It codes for CASSFAGKGSPLHF.